Each of the 2 T cell receptor beta chains below was sequenced from the same sample in a study of blood T cell repertoires in COVID-19. Assay used: immunoSEQ multiplex PCR; TCRdb lists only in-frame clones, some missing. In the table there are around 78,000 clones, around nine tenths of which are singletons. Sequenced sample: peripheral blood. These receptor sequences come from a woman between 55 and 75 years old with acute or convalescent COVID-19.

The V call is TRBV5-1, the J call TRBJ2-3; 11 nucleotides match TRBD2. Germline V gene data show CDR1 as SGHRS and CDR2 as YFSETQ. V trimming: 0 bases; J trimming: 2 bases; junction bases outside the gene matches: 5. The CDR3 is 17 amino acids. CDR3 protein: CASSLASSGGPTDTQYF. CDR3 DNA: TGCGCCAGCAGCTTGGCCTCTAGCGGGGGGCCCACAGATACGCAGTATTTT.

The V gene is TRBV11-2, the J gene TRBJ1-5, with 9 bases matching TRBD1. CDR3 length: 17 amino acids. Germline V lookup: CDR1 SGHAT, CDR2 FQNNGV. V lost 1 base to trimming and J lost 3 bases; unmatched junction nucleotides: 7. CDR3 residues: CASSLGTTGGHNQPQHF. For the CDR3, the DNA is TGTGCCAGCAGCTTAGGAACCACAGGGGGCCACAATCAGCCCCAGCATTTT. Supplemented by reference TRBV11-2 and TRBJ1-5, the full variable domain reads EAGVAQSPRYKIIEKRQSVAFWCNPISGHATLYWYQQILGQGPKLLIQFQNNGVVDDSQLPKDRFSAERLKGVDSTLKIQPAKLEDSAVYLCASSLGTTGGHNQPQHFGDGTRLSIL.